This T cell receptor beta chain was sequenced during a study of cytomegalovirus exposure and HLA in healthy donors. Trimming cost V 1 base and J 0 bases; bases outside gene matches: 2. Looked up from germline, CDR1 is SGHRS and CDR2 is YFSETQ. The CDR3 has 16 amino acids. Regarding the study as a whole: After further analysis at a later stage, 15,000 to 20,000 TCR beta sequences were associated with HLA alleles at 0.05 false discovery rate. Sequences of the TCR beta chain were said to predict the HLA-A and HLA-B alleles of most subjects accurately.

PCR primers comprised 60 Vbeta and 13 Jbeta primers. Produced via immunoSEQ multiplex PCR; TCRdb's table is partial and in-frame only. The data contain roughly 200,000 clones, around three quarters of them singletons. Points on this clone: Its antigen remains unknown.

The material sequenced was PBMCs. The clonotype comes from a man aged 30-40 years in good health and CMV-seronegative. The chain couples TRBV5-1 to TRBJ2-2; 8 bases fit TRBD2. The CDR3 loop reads CASSLTGGPNTGELFF. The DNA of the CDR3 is TGCGCCAGCAGCTTGACGGGAGGGCCGAACACCGGGGAGCTGTTTTTT.